This entry lists 18 T cell receptor beta chains sequenced from one sample in a study of early T cells in non-severe SARS-CoV-2 infection. Each CDR3 protein is one row after TCRdb ran MiXCR on the 5' RACE reads. The sample has roughly 38,000 distinct CDR3 sequences, around 5.1% seen once. The sequencing here drew on whole blood, taken at baseline. These receptors all stem from an adult who was a healthcare worker with PCR-confirmed SARS-CoV-2 infection or an uninfected control (not recorded which).

This clonotype showed up many times. The J gene is TRBJ2-3, the V gene TRBV5-4; TRBD1 matches 10 bases. The germline gives CDR1 SGHNT, CDR2 YYREEE (reference sequence). CDR3 size: 15 residues. V lost 1 base and J lost 4; bases outside the gene matches: 3. For the CDR3, the DNA is TGTGCCAGCAGCTTGAAGACAGGGGGCCCAGATACGCAGTATTTT. It yields the protein CASSLKTGGPDTQYF. The whole variable domain, filled in from reference TRBV5-4 and TRBJ2-3, reads ETGVTQSPTHLIKTRGQQVTLRCSSQSGHNTVSWYQQALGQGPQFIFQYYREEENGRGNFPPRFSGLQFPNYSSELNVNALELDDSALYLCASSLKTGGPDTQYFGPGTRLTVL.

This clonotype occurred many times. The chain carries TRBV10-3 and TRBJ2-3; possibly TRBD2 for D (6 bases). V lost 3 bases and J lost 0, with 7 bases in between. This CDR3 spans 14 amino acids. From germline, CDR1 is ENHRY and CDR2 SYGVKD. The CDR3, as DNA: TGTGCCATCAGTGAACGGGGGAGCACAGATACGCAGTATTTT. Residues: CAISERGSTDTQYF.

This clonotype was seen only a few times. The genes are TRBV29-1 and TRBJ1-1, with 8 positions matching TRBD1. CDR3 length: 12 amino acids. Trimming cost V 7 bases and J 0 bases; bases outside gene matches: 1. Per the germline V gene, CDR1 is SQVTM and CDR2 is ANQGSEA. CDR3 in amino acids: CSAGGMNTEAFF. CDR3 nucleotide sequence: TGCAGCGCAGGGGGCATGAACACTGAAGCTTTCTTT.

The sample holds many counts of this clonotype. The V gene is TRBV10-3, the J gene TRBJ2-3; 8 bases agree with TRBD1. The CDR3 totals 14 residues. V shed 8 bases and J 5 bases; nucleotides not matched to a gene: 9. Germline CDR1 ENHRY, CDR2 SYGVKD. Written as DNA, the CDR3 is TGTGCCATCCGAGGCGGACAGGGTGGAGATACGCAGTATTTT. Translating gives CAIRGGQGGDTQYF.

This clonotype was counted a few times. V and J are TRBV7-2 and TRBJ1-1, with D hard to call. Germline-derived CDR1 and CDR2 are SGHTA and FQGNSA. Trimming shortened V by 4 bases and J by 9 bases, and 21 bases separated the two germline ends. There are 15 residues in the CDR3. This CDR3 is CASSSAGAAAIKAFF. CDR3 DNA sequence: TGTGCCAGCAGCTCAGCGGGAGCGGCTGCAATAAAAGCTTTCTTT.

Many counts were recorded for this clonotype. This chain's CDR3 is CASIGAGVAADTQYF. The CDR3 DNA follows: TGCGCCAGCATAGGAGCGGGAGTGGCCGCAGATACGCAGTATTTT. The chain combines TRBV5-1 with TRBJ2-3; TRBD2 matches at 8 bases. V shed 6 bases and J 4 bases; nucleotides not matched to a gene: 10. The CDR3 consists of 15 residues. CDR1 and CDR2 (germline): SGHRS, YFSETQ. Variable domain in full (rest from reference TRBV5-1 and TRBJ2-3): KAGVTQTPRYLIKTRGQQVTLSCSPISGHRSVSWYQQTPGQGLQFLFEYFSETQRNKGNFPGRFSGRQFSNSRSEMNVSTLELGDSALYLCASIGAGVAADTQYFGPGTRLTVL.

At least ten counts were recorded for this clonotype. The chain employs TRBV20-1 and TRBJ2-1; D is unclear. Trimming cost V 5 bases and J 9 bases, with 8 bases left between them. CDR1 DFQATT and CDR2 SNEGSKA come from the germline V gene (reference sequence). The CDR3 is 10 amino acids. The CDR3 nucleotides are TGCAGTGCTCGTGAGCGTGAGCAGTTCTTC. This encodes CSAREREQFF.

The chain has TRBV6-6 and TRBJ2-2; 7 bases align to TRBD1. Trimming at V came to 7 bases and at J to 2 bases, leaving 4 bases not matched to a gene. The CDR3 runs 14 residues. The germline CDR1 and CDR2 sequences are MNHNY and SVGAGI (reference sequence). DNA for the CDR3: TGTGCCAGCACCGGGACAGTAAACACCGGGGAGCTGTTTTTT. Amino acids: CASTGTVNTGELFF.

This clonotype appeared many times. The chain employs TRBV7-2 and TRBJ2-5; TRBD1 agrees at 8 bases. The germline gives CDR1 SGHTA, CDR2 FQGNSA. J was trimmed by 5 bases and V by 5 bases; bases with no gene match: 10. This CDR3 is built from 15 residues. CDR3 nucleotide sequence: TGTGCCAGCAGCCCCGATACAGGGGGGTGGGAGACCCAGTACTTC. Amino acids: CASSPDTGGWETQYF.

This clonotype occurred many times. The J gene is TRBJ2-4, the V gene TRBV27; D not certain. The CDR3 extends over 14 amino acids. Trimming took off 8 bases at V and 10 bases at J, with 21 bases between the two ends. Per germline, CDR1 MNHEY and CDR2 SMNVEV (reference sequence). The CDR3 sequence is CASGSRRQAIIQYF. In DNA, the CDR3 is TGTGCCAGCGGAAGCCGGCGGCAGGCGATTATTCAGTACTTC.

There are many counts of this clonotype. V usage is TRBV7-9 and J usage is TRBJ2-1, with D perhaps TRBD1 or TRBD2 (6 bases each). Trimming cost V 1 base and J 10 bases, with 14 bases left between them. Germline CDR1 and CDR2: SEHNR and FQNEAQ (reference sequence). There are 14 residues in the CDR3. The CDR3 DNA is TGTGCCAGCAGCTTAGAAGCCCTCGGGGGCGAGCAGTTCTTC. Translated, it gives CASSLEALGGEQFF.

This clonotype came up many times. The chain is built from TRBV6-1 and TRBJ2-7; 7 bases fit TRBD2. The CDR3 runs to 13 residues. With 8 bases clipped from V and 3 bases from J, the junction kept 7 bases outside the gene matches. Germline V gene data show CDR1 as MNHNS and CDR2 as SASEGT. The DNA of the CDR3 is TGTGCCAGCTACCGAGCGGGACTCTACGAGCAGTACTTC. This sequence encodes CASYRAGLYEQYF.

Ten or more counts support this clonotype. The chain joins TRBV12-3 or TRBV12-4 to TRBJ2-7; D might be TRBD1 (5 bases). CDR3 length: 12 amino acids. The ends were cut back, 7 bases at V and 7 bases at J, with 14 bases in the middle. The CDR3 is CASIGDSREQYF. The CDR3 coding sequence is TGTGCCAGCATTGGTGACAGTCGGGAGCAGTACTTC.

This clonotype was seen repeatedly, ten times or more. The rearrangement joins TRBV11-3 to TRBJ2-1, with TRBD2 matching 9 bases. Trimming at V came to 5 bases and at J to 5 bases, leaving 7 bases not matched to a gene. From germline, CDR1 is SGHNT and CDR2 YENEEA. The CDR3 length is 15 residues. The DNA of the CDR3 is TGTGCCAGCAGCGTTAGGACTAGCGTGAACAATGAGCAGTTCTTC. It encodes CASSVRTSVNNEQFF.

This clonotype was recorded a few times. Germline is not matched at one junction end, which may reflect a read error. DNA of the CDR3: TGTGCCACCAGCAGAGTGGATACGCAGTATTTT. This gives the protein CATSRVDTQYF. The gene calls are TRBV3-1 and TRBJ2-3; D is unclear. CDR1 and CDR2 (germline): LGHDT, YNNKEL (reference sequence). CDR3 length: 11 amino acids.

This clonotype has at least ten counts. The chain couples TRBV7-2 to TRBJ1-2; weak D call: TRBD1 (5 bases). V lost 5 bases, J lost 7 bases, and 17 bases lay in between. CDR1 and CDR2 (germline): SGHTA, FQGNSA. CDR3 size: 14 residues. The CDR3 DNA sequence: TGTGCCAGCAGCCCACCCTTACAGGTCTCTGGCTACACCTTC. This codes for CASSPPLQVSGYTF. Full variable domain (remainder filled in from reference TRBV7-2 and TRBJ1-2): GAGVSQSPSNKVTEKGKDVELRCDPISGHTALYWYRQSLGQGLEFLIYFQGNSAPDKSGLPSDRFSAERTGGSVSTLTIQRTQQEDSAVYLCASSPPLQVSGYTFGSGTRLTVV.

This clonotype was counted at least ten times. The chain joins TRBV10-3 to TRBJ1-1, with D perhaps matching TRBD1 (5 bases). CDR3 size: 15 residues. Germline assignment: CDR1 ENHRY and CDR2 SYGVKD. V dropped 4 bases and J dropped 0 bases, with 12 bases sitting between them. The CDR3 reads CAISAGTGLNTEAFF. The CDR3 nucleotides read TGTGCCATCAGTGCGGGGACGGGGCTGAACACTGAAGCTTTCTTT.

At least ten counts were recorded for this clonotype. The chain is built from TRBV12-3 or TRBV12-4 and TRBJ2-2; tentatively, D is TRBD1 or TRBD2 (5 bases each). V lost 3 bases, J lost 4 bases, and 12 bases lay in between. The CDR3 is 15 amino acids. The CDR3 region has the DNA TGTGCCAGCAGTTTCCCAGGGACGGGCACCGGGGAGCTGTTTTTT. It yields the protein CASSFPGTGTGELFF.